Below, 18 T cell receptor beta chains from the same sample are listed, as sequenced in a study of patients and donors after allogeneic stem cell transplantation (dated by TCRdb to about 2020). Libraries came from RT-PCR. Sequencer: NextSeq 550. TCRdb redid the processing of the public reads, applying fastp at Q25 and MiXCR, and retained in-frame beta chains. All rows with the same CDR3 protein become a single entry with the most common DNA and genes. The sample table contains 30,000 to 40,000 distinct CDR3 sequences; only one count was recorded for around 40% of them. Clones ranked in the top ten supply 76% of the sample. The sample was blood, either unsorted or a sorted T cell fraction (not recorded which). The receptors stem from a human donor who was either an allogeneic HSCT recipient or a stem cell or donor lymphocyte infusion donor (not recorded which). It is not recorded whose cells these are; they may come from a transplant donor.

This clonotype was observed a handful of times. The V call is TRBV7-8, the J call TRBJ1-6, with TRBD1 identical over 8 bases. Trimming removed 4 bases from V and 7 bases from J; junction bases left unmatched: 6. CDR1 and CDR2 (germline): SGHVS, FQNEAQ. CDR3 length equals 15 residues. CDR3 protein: CASSSPGQDNSPLHF. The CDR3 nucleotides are TGTGCCAGCAGCTCACCGGGACAGGACAATTCACCCCTCCACTTT.

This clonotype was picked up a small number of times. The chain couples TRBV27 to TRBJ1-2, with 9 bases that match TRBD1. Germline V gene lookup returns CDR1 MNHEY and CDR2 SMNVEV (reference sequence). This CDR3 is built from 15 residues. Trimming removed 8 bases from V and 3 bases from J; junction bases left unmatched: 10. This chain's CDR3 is CASVSSGQGYYGYTF. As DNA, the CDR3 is TGTGCCAGCGTTTCCTCGGGACAGGGTTACTATGGCTACACCTTC.

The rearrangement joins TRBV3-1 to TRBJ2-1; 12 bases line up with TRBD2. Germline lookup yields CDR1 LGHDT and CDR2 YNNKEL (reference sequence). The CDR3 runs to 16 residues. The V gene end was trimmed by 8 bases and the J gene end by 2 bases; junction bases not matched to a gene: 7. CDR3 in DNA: TGTGCCAGCGGGCTAGCGGGAGGGGGCCCCTACAATGAGCAGTTCTTC. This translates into CASGLAGGGPYNEQFF.

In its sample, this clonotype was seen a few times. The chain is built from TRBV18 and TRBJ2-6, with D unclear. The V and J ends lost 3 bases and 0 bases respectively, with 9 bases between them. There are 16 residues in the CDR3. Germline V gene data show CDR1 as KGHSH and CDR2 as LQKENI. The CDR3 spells CASSPPHVSGANVLTF. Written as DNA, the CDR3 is TGTGCCAGCTCACCGCCTCACGTCTCTGGGGCCAACGTCCTGACTTTC.

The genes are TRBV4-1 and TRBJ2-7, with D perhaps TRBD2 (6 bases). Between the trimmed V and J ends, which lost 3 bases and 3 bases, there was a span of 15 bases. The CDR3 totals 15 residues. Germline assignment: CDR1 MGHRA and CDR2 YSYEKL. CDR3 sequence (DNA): TGCGCCAGCAGCCAGGGACTTTGGAGTGGCTACGAGCAGTACTTC. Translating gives CASSQGLWSGYEQYF.

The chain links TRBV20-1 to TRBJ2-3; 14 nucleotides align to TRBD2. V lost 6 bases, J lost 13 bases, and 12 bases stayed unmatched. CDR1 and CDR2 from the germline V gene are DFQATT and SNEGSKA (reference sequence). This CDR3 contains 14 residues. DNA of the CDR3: TGCAGTGCCCCGACTAGCGGGAGGGCCTCATTAAAGTATTTT. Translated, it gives CSAPTSGRASLKYF.

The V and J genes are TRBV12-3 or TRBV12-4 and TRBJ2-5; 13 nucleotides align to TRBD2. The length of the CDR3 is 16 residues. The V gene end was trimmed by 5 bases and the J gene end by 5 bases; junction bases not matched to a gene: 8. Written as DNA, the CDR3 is TGTGCCAGCAGTCCCGGACTAGCGGGAGTTACGGAGACCCAGTACTTC. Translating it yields CASSPGLAGVTETQYF.

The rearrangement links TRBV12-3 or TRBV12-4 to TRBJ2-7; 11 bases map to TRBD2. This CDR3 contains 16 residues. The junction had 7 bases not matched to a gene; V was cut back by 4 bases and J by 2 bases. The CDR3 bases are TGTGCCAGCAGTTCACAGACTAGCGGGGTCCCCTACGAGCAGTACTTC. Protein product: CASSSQTSGVPYEQYF.

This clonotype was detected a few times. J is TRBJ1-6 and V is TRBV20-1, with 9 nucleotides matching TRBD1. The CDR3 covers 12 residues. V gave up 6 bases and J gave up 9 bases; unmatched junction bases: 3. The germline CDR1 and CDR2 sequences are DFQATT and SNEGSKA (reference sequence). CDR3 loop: CSARDRASPLHF. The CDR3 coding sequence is TGCAGTGCCCGGGACAGGGCTTCACCCCTCCACTTT.

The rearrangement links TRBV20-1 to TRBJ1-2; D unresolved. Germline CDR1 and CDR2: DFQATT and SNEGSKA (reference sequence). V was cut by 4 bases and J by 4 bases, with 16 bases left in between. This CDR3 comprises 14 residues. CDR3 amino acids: CSANSGQVLYGYTF. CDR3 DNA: TGCAGTGCTAACTCCGGGCAGGTCCTCTATGGCTACACCTTC.

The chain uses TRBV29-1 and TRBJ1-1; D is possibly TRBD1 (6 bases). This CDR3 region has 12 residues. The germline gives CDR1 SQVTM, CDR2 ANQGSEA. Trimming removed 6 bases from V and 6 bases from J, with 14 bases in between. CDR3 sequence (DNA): TGCAGCGTACCTCTGGGGGCGGCTGAAGCTTTCTTT. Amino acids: CSVPLGAAEAFF.

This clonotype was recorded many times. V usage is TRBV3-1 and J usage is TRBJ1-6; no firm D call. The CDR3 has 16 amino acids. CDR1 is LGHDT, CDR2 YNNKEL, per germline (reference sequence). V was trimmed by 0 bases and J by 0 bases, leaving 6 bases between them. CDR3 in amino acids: CASSQDTSSYNSPLHF. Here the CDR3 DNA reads TGTGCCAGCAGCCAAGACACGAGCTCCTATAATTCACCCCTCCACTTT.

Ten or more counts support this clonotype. CDR3 DNA: TGCAGTGCTTACCGGGACATGAATTCACCCCTCCACTTT. It codes for CSAYRDMNSPLHF. V gene TRBV20-1 combines with J gene TRBJ1-6; D is possibly TRBD1 (6 bases). Germline assignment: CDR1 DFQATT and CDR2 SNEGSKA (reference sequence). Trimming left V 5 bases short and J 7 bases short, with 12 bases between. CDR3 length: 13 residues.

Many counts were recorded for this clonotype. CDR3 DNA: TGTGCCAGCAGCTTAGACGGGCACTCTGGAAACACCATATATTTT. Its translation is CASSLDGHSGNTIYF. V and J are TRBV5-5 and TRBJ1-3; unclear D gene. The CDR3 sequence is 15 residues long. V was clipped by 2 bases and J by 0 bases, with 9 bases between them. CDR1 is SGHKS, CDR2 YYEKEE, per germline (reference sequence).

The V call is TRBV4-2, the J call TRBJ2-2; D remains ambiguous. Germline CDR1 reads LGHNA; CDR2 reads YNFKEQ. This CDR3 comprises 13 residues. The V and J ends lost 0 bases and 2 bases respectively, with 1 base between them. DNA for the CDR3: TGTGCCAGCAGCCAAGAAAACACCGGGGAGCTGTTTTTT. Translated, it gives CASSQENTGELFF.

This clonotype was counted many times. Here the CDR3 reads CASSPDSGLPTEAFF. The CDR3 DNA reads as TGCGCCAGCAGCCCGGACAGCGGCCTCCCCACTGAAGCTTTCTTT. This chain connects TRBV5-1 to TRBJ1-1; a possible D gene is TRBD1 (6 bases). CDR1 and CDR2 from the germline V gene are SGHRS and YFSETQ. This CDR3 region has 15 residues. The V end was cut by 4 bases, the J end by 4 bases, with 17 bases between.

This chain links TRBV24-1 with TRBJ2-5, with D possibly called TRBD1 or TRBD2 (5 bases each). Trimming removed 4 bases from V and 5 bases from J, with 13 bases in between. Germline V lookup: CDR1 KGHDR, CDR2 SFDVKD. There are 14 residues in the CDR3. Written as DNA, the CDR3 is TGTGCCACCAGTGACCGGGACCGCTCCGAGACCCAGTACTTC. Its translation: CATSDRDRSETQYF.

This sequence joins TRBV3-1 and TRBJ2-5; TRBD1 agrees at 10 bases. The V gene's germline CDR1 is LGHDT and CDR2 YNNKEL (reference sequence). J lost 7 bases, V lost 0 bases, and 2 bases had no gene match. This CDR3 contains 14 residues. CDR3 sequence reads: CASSQDRTGGTQYF. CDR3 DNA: TGTGCCAGCAGCCAAGACCGGACAGGGGGGACCCAGTACTTC.